The 10 T cell receptor beta chains presented below share a single source sample, sequenced in a study of control samples from healthy donors and cancer patients (dated by TCRdb to 2018 to 2021). The protocol used for the library was the immunoSEQ multiplex PCR assay. The table was pulled from immuneACCESS by TCRdb, which kept in-frame rearrangements only. Such tables lose some clones; where checked, under half of the loss comes from unresolved V genes, and the rest has no known cause. Recorded for this sample are about 140,000 clones; about 88% of them occurred a single time. Approximately 8.6% of the sample is taken by the ten largest. Sequenced: blood. The receptors stem from a woman in her twenties or thirties in good health.

A single count supports this clone. The J gene is TRBJ2-7, the V gene TRBV7-2, with a weak D call TRBD2 (5 bases). CDR1 is SGHTA and CDR2 is FQGNSA in the germline V gene. The CDR3 extends over 15 amino acids. Trimming cost V 5 bases and J 4 bases, with 18 bases left between them. The CDR3 is CASSPRPRAVYEQYF. The CDR3 nucleotides read TGTGCCAGCAGCCCCCGGCCCCGAGCGGTTTACGAGCAGTACTTC.

CDR3 protein: CAWIRGAAEAFF. In nucleotides, the CDR3 is TGTGCCTGGATTCGGGGGGCAGCTGAAGCTTTCTTT. The rearrangement joins TRBV30 to TRBJ1-1; a possible D gene is TRBD1 (6 bases). The V end lost 4 bases, the J end lost 6 bases, and 12 bases lay between the germline ends. CDR1 and CDR2 (germline): GTSNPN, SVGIG (reference sequence). This CDR3 is 12 amino acids long. Full variable domain (missing parts from reference TRBV30 and TRBJ1-1): SQTIHQWPATLVQPVGSPLSLECTVEGTSNPNLYWYRQAAGRGLQLLFYSVGIGQISSEVPQNLSASRPQDRQFILSSKKLLLSDSGFYLCAWIRGAAEAFFGQGTRLTVV.

V is TRBV7-2 and J is TRBJ2-5; D gene ambiguous. This CDR3 contains 14 residues. Germline V gene lookup returns CDR1 SGHTA and CDR2 FQGNSA. The ends were cut back, 4 bases at V and 4 bases at J, with 13 bases in the middle. The CDR3 coding sequence is TGTGCCAGCAGCTACCCCAAAAGGGTAGAGACCCAGTACTTC. This encodes CASSYPKRVETQYF.

The chain has TRBV7-8 and TRBJ1-4, with D perhaps matching TRBD1 (5 bases). CDR3 length: 14 amino acids. With 5 bases removed from V and 8 bases from J, the gap between germline ends came to 15 bases. Germline V gene lookup returns CDR1 SGHVS and CDR2 FQNEAQ. The CDR3 region has the DNA TGTGCCAGCAGCCGCGTCCAGGGCGGGGAAAAACTGTTTTTT. It codes for CASSRVQGGEKLFF.

This clone turned up a few times. The chain links TRBV7-6 to TRBJ1-1; D may be TRBD1 (6 bases). From germline, CDR1 is SGHVS and CDR2 FNYEAQ. The CDR3 sequence is 15 residues long. V was pared by 5 bases and J by 1 base, with 14 bases between. The DNA for the CDR3 is TGTGCCAGCAGCCTAGGGGGGGCATCGAACACTGAAGCTTTCTTT. This encodes CASSLGGASNTEAFF.

J is TRBJ1-5 and V is TRBV19, with D unclear. The CDR3 consists of 15 residues. Germline assignment: CDR1 LNHDA and CDR2 SQIVND (reference sequence). V lost 3 bases, J lost 8 bases, and 17 bases lay in between. Written as DNA, the CDR3 is TGTGCCAGTAGTATCGATTCCCCGGGCTCAGAGCCCCAGCATTTT. It yields the protein CASSIDSPGSEPQHF. The variable domain in full, with the rest retrieved from reference TRBV19 and TRBJ1-5, is DGGITQSPKYLFRKEGQNVTLSCEQNLNHDAMYWYRQDPGQGLRLIYYSQIVNDFQKGDIAEGYSVSREKKESFPLTVTSAQKNPTAFYLCASSIDSPGSEPQHFGDGTRLSIL.

V usage is TRBV2 and J usage is TRBJ2-1; TRBD1 or TRBD2 may be the D gene (7 bases each). Germline CDR1 is SNHLY and CDR2 is FYNNEI. The CDR3 has 16 amino acids. V shed 6 bases and J shed 7 bases, with 22 bases lying between them. As DNA, the CDR3 is TGTGCCAGCAGCCGAAGGGGGCGGGAGTGGAATAATGAGCAGTTCTTC. Encoded protein: CASSRRGREWNNEQFF. The full variable domain, with the rest looked up from reference TRBV2 and TRBJ2-1, is EPEVTQTPSHQVTQMGQEVILRCVPISNHLYFYWYRQILGQKVEFLVSFYNNEISEKSEIFDDQFSVERPDGSNFTLKIRSTKLEDSAMYFCASSRRGREWNNEQFFGPGTRLTVL.

The table lists this clone with a count of one. V is TRBV12-5 and J is TRBJ2-5; 14 nucleotides line up with TRBD2. After removal of 1 base from V and 5 bases from J, the junction contained 12 bases not matched to a gene. CDR3 length: 19 residues. Per the germline V gene, CDR1 is LGHNT and CDR2 is FRNRAP. Here the CDR3 DNA reads TGTGCTAGTGGTTTGGCCGTGACTAGCGGGAGGGTTTATGTTGAGACCCAGTACTTC. This codes for CASGLAVTSGRVYVETQYF.

The V gene is TRBV5-1, the J gene TRBJ1-2, with 10 bases matching TRBD1. The V gene's germline CDR1 is SGHRS and CDR2 YFSETQ. This CDR3 is built from 16 residues. The junction had 4 bases not matched to a gene; V was cut back by 0 bases and J by 2 bases. The CDR3, as DNA: TGCGCCAGCAGCTTGGTGGGACAGGGGACCAACTATGGCTACACCTTC. Translation: CASSLVGQGTNYGYTF.

The chain joins TRBV5-8 to TRBJ2-3, with a tentative D call TRBD2 (6 bases). Germline V gene lookup returns CDR1 SGHTS and CDR2 YDEGEE. Between the trimmed V and J ends, which lost 1 base and 9 bases, there was a span of 21 bases. The CDR3 has 16 amino acids. The CDR3 reads CASSLRRGARSGTQYF. The CDR3 DNA reads as TGTGCCAGCAGCTTGCGGCGCGGGGCGCGCTCGGGCACGCAGTATTTT.